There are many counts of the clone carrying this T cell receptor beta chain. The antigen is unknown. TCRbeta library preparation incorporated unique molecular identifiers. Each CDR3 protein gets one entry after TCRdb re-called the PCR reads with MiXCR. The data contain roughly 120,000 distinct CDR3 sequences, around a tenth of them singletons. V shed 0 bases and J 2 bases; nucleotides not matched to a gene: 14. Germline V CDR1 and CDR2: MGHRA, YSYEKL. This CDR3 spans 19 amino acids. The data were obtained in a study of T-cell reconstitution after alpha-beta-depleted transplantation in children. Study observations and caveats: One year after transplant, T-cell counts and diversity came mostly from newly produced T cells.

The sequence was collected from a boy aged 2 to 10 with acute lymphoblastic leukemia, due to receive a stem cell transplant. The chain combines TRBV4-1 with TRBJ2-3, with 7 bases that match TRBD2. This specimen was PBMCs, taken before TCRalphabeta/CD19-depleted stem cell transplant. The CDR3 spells CASSQDTPVGRGFTDTQYF. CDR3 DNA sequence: TGCGCCAGCAGCCAAGATACGCCGGTGGGGCGGGGGTTCACAGATACGCAGTATTTT.